These 27 T cell receptor beta chains share one sample of origin, sequenced in a study of blood T cell repertoires in COVID-19. Method: immunoSEQ multiplex PCR; TCRdb's copy keeps in-frame clones and lacks some. The sample consists of roughly 250,000 clones, just under 85% of them appearing once. Material for sequencing was peripheral blood. The receptors come from a woman aged 80 or over with acute or convalescent COVID-19.

This clone was counted between two and nine times. This chain uses TRBV5-1 with TRBJ2-7; TRBD1 matches at 7 bases. With V trimmed by 7 bases and J by 1 base, 5 bases remained unmatched. CDR3 length: 13 amino acids. Germline V CDR1 and CDR2: SGHRS, YFSETQ. The CDR3 DNA reads as TGCGCCAGCGCTCTGGGACAGTCCTACGAGCAGTACTTC. Protein product: CASALGQSYEQYF.

The rearrangement links TRBV6-4 to TRBJ2-1, with 8 nucleotides matching TRBD2. Germline V lookup: CDR1 MRHNA, CDR2 SNTAGT. This CDR3 region has 14 residues. V dropped 2 bases and J dropped 7; count of bases not matched to a gene: 4. This chain's CDR3 is CASSDAGGLNEQFF. The CDR3 DNA sequence: TGTGCCAGCAGTGACGCGGGAGGTTTAAATGAGCAGTTCTTC.

The chain joins TRBV19 to TRBJ2-7; D call uncertain. There are 15 residues in the CDR3. Trimming took off 5 bases at V and 2 bases at J, with 16 bases between the two ends. CDR1 is LNHDA and CDR2 is SQIVND in the germline V gene (reference sequence). The DNA for the CDR3 is TGTGCCAGTAGTGTTCAACTTCAGGCCCCCTACGAGCAGTACTTC. Its protein product is CASSVQLQAPYEQYF.

This clone was detected a few times. CDR3 amino acids: CASSRGTGDYGYTF. The CDR3 DNA reads TGCGCCAGCAGCCGAGGGACAGGGGACTATGGCTACACCTTC. This chain joins TRBV5-1 and TRBJ1-2; 10 positions match TRBD1. This CDR3 has 14 residues. Germline V gene lookup returns CDR1 SGHRS and CDR2 YFSETQ. Trimming at V came to 4 bases and at J to 3 bases, leaving 3 bases not matched to a gene. Filled out from reference TRBV5-1 and TRBJ1-2, the complete variable domain reads KAGVTQTPRYLIKTRGQQVTLSCSPISGHRSVSWYQQTPGQGLQFLFEYFSETQRNKGNFPGRFSGRQFSNSRSEMNVSTLELGDSALYLCASSRGTGDYGYTFGSGTRLTVV.

This clone appeared a single time. V usage is TRBV5-1 and J usage is TRBJ2-1, with 7 positions matching TRBD2. V lost 2 bases to trimming and J lost 5 bases; unmatched junction nucleotides: 4. This CDR3 is 14 amino acids long. Per the germline V gene, CDR1 is SGHRS and CDR2 is YFSETQ. The CDR3 protein is CASSFPLADNEQFF. As DNA, the CDR3 is TGCGCCAGCAGCTTTCCCCTAGCGGACAATGAGCAGTTCTTC.

The chain employs TRBV9 and TRBJ2-1; D uncertain. Germline loops: CDR1 SGDLS, CDR2 YYNGEE. This CDR3 contains 13 residues. With 4 bases removed from V and 9 bases from J, the gap between germline ends came to 14 bases. CDR3 in amino acids: CASSLHISTEQFF. Written as DNA, the CDR3 is TGTGCCAGCAGCCTCCATATTAGCACTGAGCAGTTCTTC.

CDR3 protein: CASSLTTGNQAFF. The CDR3 DNA reads TGTGCCAGCAGCTTAACAACGGGGAATCAAGCTTTCTTT. The chain uses TRBV7-3 and TRBJ1-1; unclear D gene. Looked up from germline, CDR1 is SGHTA and CDR2 is FQGTGA. This CDR3 spans 13 amino acids. Trimming pared 0 bases from V and 9 bases from J, leaving 11 bases between. Full variable domain (remainder filled in from reference TRBV7-3 and TRBJ1-1): GAGVSQTPSNKVTEKGKYVELRCDPISGHTALYWYRQSLGQGPEFLIYFQGTGAADDSGLPNDRFFAVRPEGSVSTLKIQRTERGDSAVYLCASSLTTGNQAFFGQGTRLTVV.

V gene TRBV5-4 combines with J gene TRBJ1-2; 10 bases map to TRBD1. From germline, CDR1 is SGHNT and CDR2 YYREEE (reference sequence). This CDR3 is 16 amino acids long. The junction had 11 bases not matched to a gene; V was cut back by 4 bases and J by 5 bases. DNA of the CDR3: TGTGCCAGCAGCAAACCTTCCGGGACAGGGGAATATGGCTACACCTTC. Translated, it gives CASSKPSGTGEYGYTF.

This clone showed up just once. The rearrangement links TRBV7-6 to TRBJ1-5, with 7 positions matching TRBD1. V lost 3 bases, J lost 0 bases, and 14 bases stayed unmatched. In germline, CDR1 is SGHVS, CDR2 FNYEAQ. The CDR3 contains 19 residues. The CDR3 DNA reads TGTGCCAGCAGCTTGGAGAACCGGGACAGCCAGTATAGCAATCAGCCCCAGCATTTT. Protein sequence: CASSLENRDSQYSNQPQHF.

The V gene is TRBV4-3, the J gene TRBJ2-2, with TRBD2 identical over 14 bases. Trimming removed 2 bases from V and 4 bases from J; junction bases left unmatched: 9. The CDR3 covers 19 residues. Germline V gives CDR1 LGHNA, CDR2 YSLEER. CDR3 loop: CASSQTGLAGVGSTGELFF. CDR3 bases: TGCGCCAGCAGCCAAACGGGACTAGCGGGAGTTGGTAGCACCGGGGAGCTGTTTTTT.

This chain uses TRBV11-2 with TRBJ1-2; D may be TRBD1 (6 bases). The CDR3 length is 14 residues. V was cut by 6 bases and J by 4 bases, with 15 bases left in between. Germline V gives CDR1 SGHAT, CDR2 FQNNGV. The CDR3 bases are TGTGCCAGCAGTCAGACAGGACTGAGCTATGGCTACACCTTC. It codes for CASSQTGLSYGYTF.

The chain carries TRBV15 and TRBJ1-3; possible D gene TRBD1, 6 bases. With 4 bases removed from V and 3 bases from J, the gap between germline ends came to 7 bases. CDR3 length: 13 residues. CDR1 and CDR2 from the germline V gene are LNHNV and YYDKDF (reference sequence). The CDR3 DNA is TGTGCCACCAGCACAGGGGATGGAAACACCATATATTTT. It translates to CATSTGDGNTIYF.

This clone was counted a few times. The chain carries TRBV2 and TRBJ2-7, with a weak D call TRBD2 (5 bases). From germline, CDR1 is SNHLY and CDR2 FYNNEI. The CDR3 is made up of 14 amino acids. V was pared by 0 bases and J by 0 bases, with 6 bases between. CDR3 DNA sequence: TGTGCCAGCAGTGAAGCGCGGGTCTCCTACGAGCAGTACTTC. Protein: CASSEARVSYEQYF. Combining the CDR3 with reference TRBV2 and TRBJ2-7 gives the whole variable domain EPEVTQTPSHQVTQMGQEVILRCVPISNHLYFYWYRQILGQKVEFLVSFYNNEISEKSEIFDDQFSVERPDGSNFTLKIRSTKLEDSAMYFCASSEARVSYEQYFGPGTRLTVT.

This clone occurred once. This chain uses TRBV7-3 with TRBJ1-1; D unclear. The ends were cut back, 5 bases at V and 1 base at J, with 8 bases in the middle. CDR1 and CDR2 (germline): SGHTA, FQGTGA. This CDR3 is 13 amino acids long. CDR3: CASSPFKNTEAFF. The CDR3 bases are TGTGCCAGCAGCCCATTCAAGAACACTGAAGCTTTCTTT.

The chain uses TRBV2 and TRBJ2-1; the match to TRBD2 covers 11 bases. After removal of 6 bases from V and 7 bases from J, the junction contained 5 bases not matched to a gene. This CDR3 is built from 14 residues. Germline V gives CDR1 SNHLY, CDR2 FYNNEI. CDR3 sequence reads: CASSLGTSGNEQFF. CDR3 coding DNA: TGTGCCAGCAGCTTAGGGACTAGCGGAAATGAGCAGTTCTTC.

The V gene is TRBV6-5, the J gene TRBJ2-1; D not certain. Germline CDR1 is MNHEY and CDR2 is SVGAGI. Between the trimmed V and J ends, which lost 7 bases and 4 bases, there was a span of 5 bases. The CDR3 has 11 amino acids. CDR3 protein: CASTVYNEQFF. CDR3 DNA sequence: TGTGCCAGCACCGTTTACAATGAGCAGTTCTTC.

The rearrangement links TRBV24-1 to TRBJ2-7; 7 nucleotides line up with TRBD1. The junction had 4 bases not matched to a gene; V was cut back by 9 bases and J by 3 bases. The CDR3 length is 12 residues. CDR1 is KGHDR and CDR2 is SFDVKD in the germline V gene. The chain's CDR3 is CATGTEYYEQYF. The CDR3 region has the DNA TGTGCCACCGGGACAGAGTACTACGAGCAGTACTTC.

This clone is a singleton in its sample. The chain carries TRBV6-5 and TRBJ2-1; D is unresolved. Trimming removed 7 bases at V and 0 bases at J, with 7 bases between. Germline CDR1 is MNHEY and CDR2 is SVGAGI. The CDR3 has 13 residues. The chain's CDR3 is CASILSSYNEQFF. As DNA, the CDR3 is TGTGCCAGCATCCTTAGCTCCTACAATGAGCAGTTCTTC.

In the case of this clone: The junction and the germline gene differ at one end; a read error may be behind it. The chain employs TRBV25-1 and TRBJ2-7, with TRBD1 matching over 9 bases. The germline gives CDR1 MGHDK, CDR2 SYGVNS. The CDR3 runs to 12 residues. Here the CDR3 reads CASSAGTGTFHF. In DNA form, the CDR3 reads TGTGCCAGCAGTGCTGGGACAGGGACCTTCCACTTC.

The chain couples TRBV7-6 to TRBJ1-4; 8 bases match TRBD1. The CDR3 loop spans 15 amino acids. The germline V gene encodes CDR1 SGHVS and CDR2 FNYEAQ. V gave up 4 bases and J gave up 5 bases; unmatched junction bases: 6. The CDR3 DNA is TGTGCCAGCAGCTCTTCGGGACAGGCCAATGAAAAACTGTTTTTT. Protein: CASSSSGQANEKLFF.

The chain combines TRBV2 with TRBJ2-7; TRBD2 aligns across 7 bases. V was pared by 4 bases and J by 3 bases, with 6 bases of the junction left unmatched. The CDR3 consists of 14 residues. Looked up from germline, CDR1 is SNHLY and CDR2 is FYNNEI. The CDR3 sequence is CASSGGGGSYEQYF. The CDR3 nucleotides read TGTGCCAGCAGTGGGGGTGGCGGGAGCTACGAGCAGTACTTC.

V usage is TRBV5-6 and J usage is TRBJ1-2; 7 bases map to TRBD1. Trimming took 1 base from V and 7 from J; bases not matched to a gene: 4. Germline loops: CDR1 SGHDT, CDR2 YYEEEE. The CDR3 consists of 13 residues. The DNA for the CDR3 is TGTGCCAGCAGCTTGTACAGGGGAGCTGGCTACACCTTC. Residues: CASSLYRGAGYTF.

This chain uses TRBV27 with TRBJ2-2, with 9 bases lining up with TRBD1. The CDR3 sequence is 15 residues long. Per germline, CDR1 MNHEY and CDR2 SMNVEV (reference sequence). Trimming cost V 10 bases and J 5 bases; bases outside gene matches: 11. The CDR3 is CATRDRAVGTGELFF. In DNA, the CDR3 is TGTGCCACCCGGGACAGGGCGGTCGGGACCGGGGAGCTGTTTTTT.

The chain couples TRBV6-5 to TRBJ2-3; possibly TRBD2 for D (5 bases). The CDR3 is 14 amino acids. V was pared by 2 bases and J by 1 base, with 7 bases between. The germline V gene encodes CDR1 MNHEY and CDR2 SVGAGI. This CDR3 is CASSYQLGTDTQYF. CDR3 coding DNA: TGTGCCAGCAGTTACCAACTAGGCACAGATACGCAGTATTTT.

This chain uses TRBV7-2 with TRBJ2-7; 7 nucleotides line up with TRBD2. V lost 6 bases, J lost 6 bases, and 8 bases stayed unmatched. The CDR3 spans 13 residues. Germline V gene data show CDR1 as SGHTA and CDR2 as FQGNSA. The CDR3 DNA is TGTGCCAGCAGGACCCTGACTAGCAGCGAGCAGTACTTC. It specifies CASRTLTSSEQYF.

The rearrangement uses TRBV27 and TRBJ2-7; 11 nucleotides agree with TRBD2. V shed 5 bases and J 7 bases; nucleotides not matched to a gene: 13. CDR3 length equals 16 residues. Germline V gene data show CDR1 as MNHEY and CDR2 as SMNVEV (reference sequence). The CDR3 coding sequence is TGTGCCAGCAGTCTCTGGGCTAGCGGGGGGCTACGGGAGCAGTACTTC. This gives the protein CASSLWASGGLREQYF.

The chain has TRBV25-1 and TRBJ1-2; 7 bases align to TRBD1. The V segment lost 4 bases and the J segment 8 bases; nucleotides outside the gene matches: 10. CDR1 and CDR2 (germline): MGHDK, SYGVNS. This CDR3 spans 14 amino acids. CDR3 in amino acids: CASSATTGPRGYTF. CDR3 DNA: TGTGCCAGCAGTGCTACGACAGGGCCTAGGGGCTACACCTTC.